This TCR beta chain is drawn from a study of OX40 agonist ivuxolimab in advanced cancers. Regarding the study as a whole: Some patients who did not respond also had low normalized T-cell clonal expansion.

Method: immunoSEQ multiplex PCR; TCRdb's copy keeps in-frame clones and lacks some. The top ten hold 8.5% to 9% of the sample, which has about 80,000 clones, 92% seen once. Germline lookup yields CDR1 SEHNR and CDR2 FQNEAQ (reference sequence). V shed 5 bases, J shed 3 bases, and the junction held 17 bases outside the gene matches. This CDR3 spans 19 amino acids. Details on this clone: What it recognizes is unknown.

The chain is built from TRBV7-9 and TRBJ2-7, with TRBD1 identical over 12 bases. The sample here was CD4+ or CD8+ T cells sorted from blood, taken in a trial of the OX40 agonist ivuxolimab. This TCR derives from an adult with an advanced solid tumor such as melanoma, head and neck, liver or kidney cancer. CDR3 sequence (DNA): TGTGCCAGCAGCCCCGGCGGGGACAGGGGGCTGTTTTCCAACTACGAGCAGTACTTC. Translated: CASSPGGDRGLFSNYEQYF.